Listed below are T cell receptor beta chains from one sample, sequenced in a study of graft-versus-host responses after intestinal transplantation. These receptors have no known antigen. Here immunoSEQ multiplex PCR was the method, and the copy in TCRdb shows in-frame clones only, minus some. The sample lists about 88,000 clones; about 90% were seen once. The input for sequencing was unstimulated CD4+ T cells sorted from spleen or lymph node cells, taken before intestinal transplant. The receptors here all came from a human donor who received an intestinal transplant. CDR3s include the opening cysteine and the closing phenylalanine or tryptophan. A D gene is named only where the DNA matches it firmly.

V	D	J	DNA	CDR3
TRBV18	-	TRBJ1-4	TGTGCCAGCTCACCGGCGGCAACTAATGAAAAACTGTTTTTT	CASSPAATNEKLFF
TRBV7-9	TRBD1	TRBJ1-2	TGTGCCAGCAGCCCACCACCCGGACAGGGGGGAAGTGGCTACACCTTC	CASSPPPGQGGSGYTF
TRBV10-3	TRBD2	TRBJ2-1	TGTGCCATCAGTGACCCTAGCGGGGTGGTCAATGAGCAGTTCTTC	CAISDPSGVVNEQFF
TRBV5-4	TRBD1	TRBJ1-1	TGTGCCAGCAGCTTGACAGGGGGGACTGAAGCTTTCTTT	CASSLTGGTEAFF
TRBV7-9	-	TRBJ1-1	TGTGCCAGCAGCTTAGCCGGGACATCGGCCGGCGCTTTCTTT	CASSLAGTSAGAFF
TRBV28	-	TRBJ2-2	TGTGCCAGCAGGGAGGGCGCCGGGGAGCTGTTTTTT	CASREGAGELFF
TRBV5-1	-	TRBJ1-1	TGCGCCAGCAGCCATACGTGGGGGGACACTGAAGCTTTCTTT	CASSHTWGDTEAFF
TRBV7-9	TRBD1	TRBJ1-1	TGTGCCAGCAGCATGAAGGGGGCGGTCACTGAAGCTTTCTTT	CASSMKGAVTEAFF
TRBV5-1	TRBD1	TRBJ2-3	TGCGCCAGCAGCCTCGGGACAGCTGTGGATACGCAGTATTTT	CASSLGTAVDTQYF
TRBV9	-	TRBJ2-3	TGTGCCAGCAGCCCCCGACCAACGGGTGGGTCAGATACGCAGTATTTT	CASSPRPTGGSDTQYF
TRBV27	-	TRBJ1-5	TGTGCCAGCAGTTTTCGGGGTTTGGGTCAGCCCCAGCATTTT	CASSFRGLGQPQHF
TRBV13	-	TRBJ1-3	TGTGCCAGCAGCTCGGACATCTCTGGAAACACCATATATTTT	CASSSDISGNTIYF